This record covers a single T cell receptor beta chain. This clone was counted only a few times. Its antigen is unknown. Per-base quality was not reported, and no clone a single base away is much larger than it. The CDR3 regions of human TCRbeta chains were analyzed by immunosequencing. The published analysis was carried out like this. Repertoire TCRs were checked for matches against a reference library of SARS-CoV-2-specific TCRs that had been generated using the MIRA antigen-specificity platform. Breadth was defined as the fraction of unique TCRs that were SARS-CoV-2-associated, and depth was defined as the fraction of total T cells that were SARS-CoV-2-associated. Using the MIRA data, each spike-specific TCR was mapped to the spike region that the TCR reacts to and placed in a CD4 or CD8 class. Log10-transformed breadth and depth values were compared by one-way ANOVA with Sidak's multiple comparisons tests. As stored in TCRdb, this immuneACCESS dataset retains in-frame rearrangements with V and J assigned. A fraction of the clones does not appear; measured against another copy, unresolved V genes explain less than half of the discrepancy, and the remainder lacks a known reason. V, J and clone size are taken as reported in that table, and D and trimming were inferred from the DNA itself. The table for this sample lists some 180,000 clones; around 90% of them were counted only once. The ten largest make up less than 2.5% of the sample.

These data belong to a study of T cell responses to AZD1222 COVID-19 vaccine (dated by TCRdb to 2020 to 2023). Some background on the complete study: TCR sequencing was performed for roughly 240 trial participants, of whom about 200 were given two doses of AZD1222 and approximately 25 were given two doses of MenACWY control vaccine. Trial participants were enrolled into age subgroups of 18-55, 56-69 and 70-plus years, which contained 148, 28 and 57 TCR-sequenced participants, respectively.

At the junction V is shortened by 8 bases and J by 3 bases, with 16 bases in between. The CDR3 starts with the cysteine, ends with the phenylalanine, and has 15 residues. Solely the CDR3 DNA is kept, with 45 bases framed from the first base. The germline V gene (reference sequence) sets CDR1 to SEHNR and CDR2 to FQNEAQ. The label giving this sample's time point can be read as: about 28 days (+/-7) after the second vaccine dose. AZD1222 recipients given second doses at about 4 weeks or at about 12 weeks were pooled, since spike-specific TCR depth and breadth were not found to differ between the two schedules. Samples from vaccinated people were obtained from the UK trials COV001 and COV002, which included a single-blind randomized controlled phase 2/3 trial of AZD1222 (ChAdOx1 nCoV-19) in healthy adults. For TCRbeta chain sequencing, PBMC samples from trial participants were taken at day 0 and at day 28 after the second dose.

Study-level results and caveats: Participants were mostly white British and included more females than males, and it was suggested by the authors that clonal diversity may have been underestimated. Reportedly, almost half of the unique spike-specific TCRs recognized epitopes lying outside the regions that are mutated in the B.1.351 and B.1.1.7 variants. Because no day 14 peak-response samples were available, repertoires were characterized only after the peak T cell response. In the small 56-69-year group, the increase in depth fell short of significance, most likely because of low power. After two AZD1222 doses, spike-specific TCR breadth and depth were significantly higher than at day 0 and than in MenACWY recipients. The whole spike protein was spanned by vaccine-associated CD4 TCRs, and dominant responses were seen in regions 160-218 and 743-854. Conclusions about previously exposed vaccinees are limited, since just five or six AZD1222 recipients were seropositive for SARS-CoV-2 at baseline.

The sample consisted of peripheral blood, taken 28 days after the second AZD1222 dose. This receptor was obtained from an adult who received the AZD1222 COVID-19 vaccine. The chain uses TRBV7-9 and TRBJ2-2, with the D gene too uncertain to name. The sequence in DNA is TGTGCCAGCTCCAGATCAGGCGCGGACACCGGGGAGCTGTTTTTT. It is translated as CASSRSGADTGELFF.